These T cell receptor beta chains were read from a single sample in a study of T cell responses to AZD1222 COVID-19 vaccine. The method was immunoSEQ multiplex PCR; TCRdb's version includes in-frame clones alone and lacks a portion of them. The sample contains roughly 120,000 clones, over 75% of which appear only once. Source: peripheral blood, taken on day 0 of AZD1222 vaccination. The source of these receptors is an adult in good health. Each CDR3 is given with its conserved first and last residue. D genes are given only for firm matches. Size tells how often a clone was seen (once, few, many) or the class of an expanded clone, and some rows leave it out.

.	.	15	TRBJ2-3	TRBV10-3	TGTGCCATCCAATCAAATGGCGGGAGCACAGATACGCAGTATTTT	CAIQSNGGSTDTQYF
.	.	16	TRBJ1-2	TRBV10-3	TGTGCCATCAGTGAGGACCTACGACTCGGGAACTATGGCTACACCTTC	CAISEDLRLGNYGYTF
TRBD2	.	16	TRBJ2-3	TRBV10-2	TGCGCCAGCAGTGAGTCTGGCGGGGGGCCCCCAGATACGCAGTATTTT	CASSESGGGPPDTQYF
TRBD1	.	15	TRBJ1-3	TRBV27	TGTGCCAGCAGTTCTACAGGGGGCGGTGGAAACACCATATATTTT	CASSSTGGGGNTIYF
TRBD2	.	15	TRBJ2-5	TRBV11-1	TGTGCCAGCAGCTTAGGGACTAGCGGTCAAGAGACCCAGTACTTC	CASSLGTSGQETQYF
.	.	16	TRBJ1-1	TRBV6-2/TRBV6-3	TGTGCCAGCAGTTACCACAGGGTTGGAGGGAACACTGAAGCTTTCTTT	CASSYHRVGGNTEAFF
.	.	13	TRBJ1-1	TRBV11-2	TGTGCCAGCGGAAGATCTTACAACACTGAAGCTTTCTTT	CASGRSYNTEAFF
.	.	15	TRBJ1-1	TRBV10-3	TGTGCCATCAGTGAGTCAACCCGGATGAACACTGAAGCTTTCTTT	CAISESTRMNTEAFF
.	.	12	TRBJ1-1	TRBV25-1	TGTGCCAGCAGTGAGAGTACCCTTGAAGCTTTCTTT	CASSESTLEAFF
.	.	18	TRBJ1-2	TRBV27	TGTGCCAGCAGTTCCCTAATAGGAAGGAGGGATTACGAATATGGCTACACCTTC	CASSSLIGRRDYEYGYTF
TRBD1	.	15	TRBJ2-2	TRBV25-1	TGTGCCAGCAGACAGGGGGCCCCGAACACCGGGGAGCTGTTTTTT	CASRQGAPNTGELFF
.	.	16	TRBJ1-1	TRBV6-2/TRBV6-3	TGTGCCAGCAGTTACGACCAGGGTGAACTAAACACTGAAGCTTTCTTT	CASSYDQGELNTEAFF
TRBD2	once	15	TRBJ2-1	TRBV10-1	TGCGCCCCCCGTCCGCGGCGGGGGGCCGCCAATGAGCAGTTCTTC	CAPRPRRGAANEQFF
.	once	14	TRBJ1-5	TRBV5-8	TGTGCCAGCAGCTTGTCAGGGGCTAGGCAGCCCCAGCATTTT	CASSLSGARQPQHF
TRBD1	few	17	TRBJ1-2	TRBV19	TGTGCCAGTACTCACGGGCCGGGACAGGGAACTAACTATGGCTACACCTTC	CASTHGPGQGTNYGYTF
.	.	12	TRBJ1-2	TRBV12-3/TRBV12-4	TGTGCCAGCAGTTTCTCGGCCACTGGCTACACCTTC	CASSFSATGYTF
TRBD2	.	15	TRBJ2-7	TRBV5-6	TGTGCCAGCAGCTTAAGCGGGGGGCACTCCTACGAGCAGTACTTC	CASSLSGGHSYEQYF